Following are 10 T cell receptor beta chains from one sample sequenced in a study of T-cell memory formation after mild COVID-19. TCRdb reprocessed the 5' RACE reads with MiXCR, giving one entry per CDR3 protein. There are 110,000 to 150,000 distinct CDR3 sequences in the sample; 25% occur only once, and about 24% lies in the top ten. Sequenced input: PBMCs or a T cell subset sorted from them (not recorded which). These receptors came from an adult woman who had mild COVID-19 (a few samples of this study predate the infection). Cell type and time point are not known.

This clonotype came up a few times. This chain joins TRBV6-5 and TRBJ2-1; 7 bases match TRBD2. The CDR3 is 15 residues long. CDR1 and CDR2 from the germline V gene are MNHEY and SVGAGI. V gave up 2 bases and J gave up 3 bases; unmatched junction bases: 4. CDR3 in amino acids: CASSYMREGYNEQFF. The CDR3 nucleotides are TGTGCCAGCAGTTACATGAGGGAGGGCTACAATGAGCAGTTCTTC.

V and J are TRBV29-1 and TRBJ2-7; weak D call: TRBD1 (5 bases). V lost 0 bases, J lost 0 bases, and 9 bases lay in between. CDR1 and CDR2 from the germline V gene are SQVTM and ANQGSEA. The CDR3 extends over 14 amino acids. CDR3 in DNA: TGCAGCGTTGAAGATTATAGGGGCTCCTACGAGCAGTACTTC. As protein: CSVEDYRGSYEQYF.

This sequence joins TRBV9 and TRBJ2-7; 8 bases line up with TRBD2. Unmatched junction bases numbered 13, after V lost 7 bases and J lost 7 bases. Germline values: CDR1 SGDLS, CDR2 YYNGEE. The CDR3 runs 14 residues. The CDR3 nucleotides are TGTGCCAGCGGTTACTCAGCGGGGGCGGGGGAGCAGTACTTC. Amino acids: CASGYSAGAGEQYF. Looking up the rest from reference TRBV9 and TRBJ2-7 gives the full variable domain: DSGVTQTPKHLITATGQRVTLRCSPRSGDLSVYWYQQSLDQGLQFLIQYYNGEERAKGNILERFSAQQFPDLHSELNLSSLELGDSALYFCASGYSAGAGEQYFGPGTRLTVT.

The V gene is TRBV20-1, the J gene TRBJ1-1; 12 nucleotides align to TRBD1. The junction had 10 bases not matched to a gene; V was cut back by 6 bases and J by 5 bases. CDR1 and CDR2 from the germline V gene are DFQATT and SNEGSKA (reference sequence). The CDR3 is made up of 15 amino acids. In DNA, the CDR3 is TGCAGTGCGTCCGGGACAGGGGGCTTATGGACTGAAGCTTTCTTT. Translation gives CSASGTGGLWTEAFF.

V gene TRBV3-1 combines with J gene TRBJ2-2, with 12 bases lining up with TRBD1. Trimming removed 0 bases from V and 4 bases from J; junction bases left unmatched: 6. In germline, CDR1 is LGHDT, CDR2 YNNKEL (reference sequence). The CDR3 has 18 amino acids. DNA for the CDR3: TGTGCCAGCAGCCAAGAGTGGGGACAGGGGGCCAGCACCGGGGAGCTGTTTTTT. Amino acid sequence: CASSQEWGQGASTGELFF.

This clonotype has only a few counts. The chain has TRBV19 and TRBJ1-1; D remains ambiguous. Trimming shortened V by 5 bases and J by 0 bases, and 10 bases separated the two germline ends. The CDR3 spans 14 residues. CDR1 and CDR2 (germline): LNHDA, SQIVND (reference sequence). CDR3 sequence (DNA): TGTGCCAGTAGTTACCAGGCAATGAACACTGAAGCTTTCTTT. It is translated as CASSYQAMNTEAFF. Full variable domain (rest looked up from reference TRBV19 and TRBJ1-1): DGGITQSPKYLFRKEGQNVTLSCEQNLNHDAMYWYRQDPGQGLRLIYYSQIVNDFQKGDIAEGYSVSREKKESFPLTVTSAQKNPTAFYLCASSYQAMNTEAFFGQGTRLTVV.

This clonotype turned up a few times. This rearrangement joins TRBV2 to TRBJ2-3; D is unresolved. The CDR3 runs 14 residues. Looked up from germline, CDR1 is SNHLY and CDR2 is FYNNEI. V was shortened by 2 bases and J by 2 bases, with 8 bases between the two germline ends. The CDR3 sequence is CASSEQSNTDTQYF. The CDR3 nucleotides read TGTGCCAGCAGTGAACAGTCCAACACAGATACGCAGTATTTT.

The chain employs TRBV20-1 and TRBJ1-2; D remains ambiguous. Germline values: CDR1 DFQATT, CDR2 SNEGSKA (reference sequence). Deletions cut 5 bases from V and 4 bases from J, with 17 bases between. This CDR3 has 14 residues. The DNA for the CDR3 is TGCAGTGCTTGGGATAGGGAGGGTACCTATGGCTACACCTTC. It specifies CSAWDREGTYGYTF.

CDR3: CASSFGTGFDEQYF. Here the CDR3 DNA reads TGCGCCAGCAGCTTCGGGACAGGGTTCGACGAGCAGTACTTC. The gene calls are TRBV5-1 and TRBJ2-7; 9 positions agree with TRBD1. CDR1 SGHRS and CDR2 YFSETQ come from the germline V gene. The CDR3 is 14 amino acids. The V gene end was trimmed by 2 bases and the J gene end by 5 bases; junction bases not matched to a gene: 5.

This chain uses TRBV6-5 with TRBJ2-7; 7 positions match TRBD2. Trimming at V came to 6 bases and at J to 4 bases, leaving 6 bases not matched to a gene. The CDR3 contains 13 residues. Per the germline V gene, CDR1 is MNHEY and CDR2 is SVGAGI. The CDR3 protein is CASSNPGGYEQYF. CDR3 coding DNA: TGTGCCAGCAGCAACCCCGGGGGGTACGAGCAGTACTTC.